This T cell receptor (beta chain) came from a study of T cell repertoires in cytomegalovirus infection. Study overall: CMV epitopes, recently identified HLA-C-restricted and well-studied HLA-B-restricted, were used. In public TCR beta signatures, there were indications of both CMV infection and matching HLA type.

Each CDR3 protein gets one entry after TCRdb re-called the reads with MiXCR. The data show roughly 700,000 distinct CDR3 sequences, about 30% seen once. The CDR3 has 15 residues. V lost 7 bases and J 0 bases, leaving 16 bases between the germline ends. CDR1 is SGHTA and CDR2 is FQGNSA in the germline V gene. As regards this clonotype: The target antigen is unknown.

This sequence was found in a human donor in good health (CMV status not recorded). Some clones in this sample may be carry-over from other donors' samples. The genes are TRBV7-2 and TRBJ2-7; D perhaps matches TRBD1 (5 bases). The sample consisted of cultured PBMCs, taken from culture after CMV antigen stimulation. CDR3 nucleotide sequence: TGTGCCAGCACCCTGACAGCCCTGGGCTCCTACGAGCAGTACTTC. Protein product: CASTLTALGSYEQYF.